Below, 32 T cell receptor beta chains from the same sample are listed, as sequenced in a study of Ad26.COV2.S vaccination and SARS-CoV-2 variants. Sequenced by immunoSEQ multiplex PCR; TCRdb stores in-frame clones only, minus some. The data contain hundreds of thousands of clones, about 90% of them singletons. Sequencing was performed on peripheral blood, taken after recovery from COVID-19. Receptor source: a human donor who had recovered from COVID-19.

This clone was observed a single time. This chain joins TRBV5-1 and TRBJ2-2; 8 positions agree with TRBD1. Germline V gene data show CDR1 as SGHRS and CDR2 as YFSETQ. The CDR3 is 15 amino acids. Unmatched junction bases numbered 6, after V lost 4 bases and J lost 4 bases. The CDR3 coding sequence is TGCGCCAGCAGCGTGGACAGGGTTGCCACCGGGGAGCTGTTTTTT. This codes for CASSVDRVATGELFF.

The chain carries TRBV5-5 and TRBJ1-2, with D possibly matching TRBD1 (5 bases). The V and J ends lost 4 bases and 14 bases respectively, with 15 bases between them. The CDR3 contains 11 residues. The V gene's germline CDR1 is SGHKS and CDR2 YYEKEE (reference sequence). CDR3 nucleotide sequence: TGTGCCAGCAGCGTCCCGGGGGTGGATACCTTC. This encodes CASSVPGVDTF.

V is TRBV5-4 and J is TRBJ1-2; 10 bases match TRBD1. V lost 4 bases and J lost 6; bases outside the gene matches: 9. In germline, CDR1 is SGHNT, CDR2 YYREEE (reference sequence). CDR3 length: 15 residues. CDR3 bases: TGTGCCAGCAGCCCCCGGGACAGGGGTAGAGATGGCTACACCTTC. Amino acid sequence: CASSPRDRGRDGYTF.

The chain employs TRBV11-2 and TRBJ1-2; no clear D. This CDR3 is built from 16 residues. The ends were cut back, 5 bases at V and 2 bases at J, with 18 bases in the middle. Germline CDR1 SGHAT, CDR2 FQNNGV. CDR3 region: CASSPEYGLRNYGYTF. DNA for the CDR3: TGTGCCAGCAGCCCAGAATATGGCCTGCGGAACTATGGCTACACCTTC.

This chain joins TRBV19 and TRBJ2-1; the D gene is possibly TRBD2 (5 bases). Germline lookup yields CDR1 LNHDA and CDR2 SQIVND (reference sequence). The CDR3 extends over 12 amino acids. The germline V and J ends were trimmed by 6 bases and 7 bases, with 10 bases remaining between them. CDR3 protein: CASSRTGNEQFF. The CDR3 DNA reads as TGTGCCAGTAGCCGGACGGGGAATGAGCAGTTCTTC.

The rearrangement links TRBV5-6 to TRBJ1-1; D is perhaps TRBD1 (6 bases). The CDR3 runs 14 residues. CDR1 is SGHDT, CDR2 YYEEEE, per germline. V was shortened by 4 bases and J by 1 base, with 11 bases between the two germline ends. CDR3 protein: CASSLTGQNTEAFF. CDR3 sequence (DNA): TGTGCCAGCAGCCTTACGGGACAGAACACTGAAGCTTTCTTT.

The gene calls are TRBV18 and TRBJ1-5; tentatively, D is TRBD1 (6 bases). The CDR3 is made up of 14 amino acids. From germline, CDR1 is KGHSH and CDR2 LQKENI. With 6 bases removed from V and 3 bases from J, the gap between germline ends came to 12 bases. CDR3 amino acids: CASSRQAINQPQHF. The DNA of the CDR3 is TGTGCCAGCTCGAGACAGGCTATCAATCAGCCCCAGCATTTT.

The chain links TRBV20-1 to TRBJ2-2; D call uncertain. Germline V lookup: CDR1 DFQATT, CDR2 SNEGSKA (reference sequence). The CDR3 length is 16 residues. With 3 bases removed from V and 0 bases from J, the gap between germline ends came to 14 bases. The CDR3: CSASGITHPNTGELFF. The CDR3 DNA reads TGCAGTGCTAGTGGTATAACCCACCCGAACACCGGGGAGCTGTTTTTT.

J is TRBJ1-2 and V is TRBV9; a weak D match, TRBD1 (5 bases). The CDR3 has 14 amino acids. CDR1 is SGDLS and CDR2 is YYNGEE in the germline V gene. Trimming removed 5 bases from V and 7 bases from J, with 18 bases in between. The CDR3 coding sequence is TGTGCCAGCAGTGGATACTTAGGGGTCGGTGGCTACACCTTC. Its translation: CASSGYLGVGGYTF.

V usage is TRBV11-2 and J usage is TRBJ2-2; TRBD1 is a possible D gene (5 bases). CDR3 length: 16 amino acids. Germline loops: CDR1 SGHAT, CDR2 FQNNGV. V lost 0 bases and J lost 5, with 13 bases in between. CDR3 residues: CASSLDGQGKTGELFF. The CDR3 DNA sequence: TGTGCCAGCAGCTTAGATGGGCAGGGAAAAACCGGGGAGCTGTTTTTT.

This chain uses TRBV12-5 with TRBJ2-3, with TRBD1 as a possible D gene (7 bases). CDR1 LGHNT and CDR2 FRNRAP come from the germline V gene. V lost 5 bases to trimming and J lost 4 bases, with 13 bases between them. The CDR3 runs 14 residues. Written as DNA, the CDR3 is TGTGCTAGTGGTCCCAGGGGGGCGGCAGATACGCAGTATTTT. This translates into CASGPRGAADTQYF.

The J gene is TRBJ1-2, the V gene TRBV7-9; 7 bases fit TRBD1. The germline V gene encodes CDR1 SEHNR and CDR2 FQNEAQ (reference sequence). CDR3 length equals 17 residues. Trimming removed 5 bases from V and 3 bases from J; junction bases left unmatched: 15. DNA for the CDR3: TGTGCCAGCAGCCTCAGGGACAGACAAACCCTCGACTATGGCTACACCTTC. This codes for CASSLRDRQTLDYGYTF.

The J gene is TRBJ2-2, the V gene TRBV29-1; D is tentatively TRBD1 or TRBD2 (5 bases each). The CDR3 runs to 15 residues. V was trimmed by 6 bases and J by 2 bases, leaving 16 bases between them. Germline V gene sequence: CDR1 SQVTM, CDR2 ANQGSEA. The CDR3 reads CSVVRGGSNTGELFF. Here the CDR3 DNA reads TGCAGCGTGGTACGTGGGGGAAGTAACACCGGGGAGCTGTTTTTT.

This chain joins TRBV19 and TRBJ2-1, with D perhaps assigned TRBD1 or TRBD2 (5 bases each). Trimming cost V 4 bases and J 8 bases, with 18 bases left between them. Germline CDR1 reads LNHDA; CDR2 reads SQIVND (reference sequence). The CDR3 extends over 15 amino acids. The DNA of the CDR3 is TGTGCCAGTAGTACCGGGACGGATCGTTGGCATGAGCAGTTCTTC. This codes for CASSTGTDRWHEQFF.

V and J are TRBV2 and TRBJ1-1; D remains ambiguous. V lost 5 bases and J lost 3, with 10 bases in between. The CDR3 contains 13 residues. Per germline, CDR1 SNHLY and CDR2 FYNNEI. CDR3 DNA sequence: TGTGCCAGCAGTCAAAAGGGTGACACTGAAGCTTTCTTT. Protein: CASSQKGDTEAFF.

The V and J genes are TRBV4-3 and TRBJ1-4, with a weak D call TRBD1 (5 bases). The CDR3 runs to 17 residues. The V and J ends lost 0 bases and 6 bases respectively, with 17 bases between them. Germline V gene sequence: CDR1 LGHNA, CDR2 YSLEER. This CDR3 reads CASSQESFGGIDEKLFF. For the CDR3, the DNA is TGCGCCAGCAGCCAAGAAAGTTTCGGGGGGATTGATGAAAAACTGTTTTTT.

The chain links TRBV5-4 to TRBJ1-5; 8 bases agree with TRBD1. J was trimmed by 5 bases and V by 0 bases; bases with no gene match: 4. This CDR3 has 15 residues. The germline gives CDR1 SGHNT, CDR2 YYREEE (reference sequence). CDR3 sequence (DNA): TGTGCCAGCAGCTTGGACGACAGGGGCGATCAGCCCCAGCATTTT. This sequence encodes CASSLDDRGDQPQHF.

The chain combines TRBV9 with TRBJ2-1; 8 positions match TRBD2. The germline gives CDR1 SGDLS, CDR2 YYNGEE. The CDR3 runs to 15 residues. J lost 6 bases, V lost 0 bases, and 5 bases had no gene match. The CDR3 here is CASSVAGGAVNEQFF. As DNA, the CDR3 is TGTGCCAGCAGCGTAGCCGGGGGGGCCGTCAATGAGCAGTTCTTC.

J is TRBJ1-4 and V is TRBV5-4; 11 bases are a match to TRBD1. From germline, CDR1 is SGHNT and CDR2 YYREEE (reference sequence). The CDR3 totals 16 residues. Losses at the gene ends were 4 bases for V and 0 bases for J; bases not matched to a gene: 2. CDR3 nucleotide sequence: TGTGCCAGCAGCCCGGGACAGGGGGCAACTAATGAAAAACTGTTTTTT. It specifies CASSPGQGATNEKLFF.

V is TRBV29-1 and J is TRBJ2-7, with D maybe TRBD1 (6 bases). Germline CDR1 SQVTM, CDR2 ANQGSEA. Deletions cut 4 bases from V and 3 bases from J, with 7 bases between. The CDR3 spans 11 residues. DNA of the CDR3: TGCAGCGTTGGGACAGACTACGAGCAGTACTTC. Its protein product is CSVGTDYEQYF.

This chain uses TRBV27 with TRBJ1-1, with unresolved D. V was shortened by 1 base and J by 0 bases, with 12 bases between the two germline ends. CDR1 MNHEY and CDR2 SMNVEV come from the germline V gene (reference sequence). The CDR3 is 16 amino acids. For the CDR3, the DNA is TGTGCCAGCAGTTTATTTCGGGAAGTCATGAACACTGAAGCTTTCTTT. Residues: CASSLFREVMNTEAFF.

The chain recombines TRBV6-5 with TRBJ2-7; the match to TRBD1 covers 8 bases. Germline loops: CDR1 MNHEY, CDR2 SVGAGI. This CDR3 region has 14 residues. The junction had 10 bases not matched to a gene; V was cut back by 6 bases and J by 6 bases. The CDR3 sequence: CASSLGQGIGEQYF. DNA of the CDR3: TGTGCCAGCAGCCTAGGACAGGGAATTGGCGAGCAGTACTTC.

The rearrangement joins TRBV11-2 to TRBJ2-2, with 8 bases matching TRBD2. From germline, CDR1 is SGHAT and CDR2 FQNNGV. With V trimmed by 5 bases and J by 6 bases, 8 bases remained unmatched. The CDR3 totals 15 residues. CDR3 coding DNA: TGTGCCAGCAGCACATCCCGGGGGGGCCCCGGGGAGCTGTTTTTT. This codes for CASSTSRGGPGELFF.

This clone has only a few counts. The rearrangement joins TRBV2 to TRBJ2-7; 10 nucleotides align to TRBD1. CDR1 is SNHLY, CDR2 FYNNEI, per germline. This CDR3 has 21 amino acids. V lost 6 bases and J lost 0; bases outside the gene matches: 23. The CDR3 sequence: CASSGTQLPGQGLFGSYEQYF. DNA of the CDR3: TGTGCCAGCAGCGGGACACAACTTCCGGGACAGGGGTTGTTTGGCTCCTACGAGCAGTACTTC.

This chain joins TRBV7-2 and TRBJ2-5; no clear D gene. The germline V gene encodes CDR1 SGHTA and CDR2 FQGNSA. There are 14 residues in the CDR3. V was shortened by 0 bases and J by 2 bases, with 7 bases between the two germline ends. CDR3 in amino acids: CASSLASLQETQYF. CDR3 nucleotides: TGTGCCAGCAGCTTAGCGTCTCTTCAAGAGACCCAGTACTTC.

The CDR3 region is CATSRVSGAGGSNYGYTF. CDR3 sequence (DNA): TGTGCCACCAGCAGAGTAAGCGGCGCAGGGGGGTCTAACTATGGCTACACCTTC. The chain carries TRBV15 and TRBJ1-2; TRBD1 matches 7 bases. V gave up 1 base and J gave up 0 bases; unmatched junction bases: 11. The CDR3 extends over 18 amino acids. CDR1 is LNHNV and CDR2 is YYDKDF in the germline V gene (reference sequence).

In the case of this clone: The junction departs from the called germline gene at one end, perhaps through a read error. This chain uses TRBV12-3 or TRBV12-4 with TRBJ1-2; D not certain. The length of the CDR3 is 10 residues. The chain's CDR3 is CASSLVVPVF. For the CDR3, the DNA is TGTGCCAGCAGTTTAGTAGTCCCAGTCTTC.

This clone was detected only once. This chain links TRBV28 with TRBJ2-5, with TRBD2 matching 13 bases. Germline-derived CDR1 and CDR2 are MDHEN and SYDVKM. The CDR3 is made up of 17 amino acids. V gave up 5 bases and J gave up 2 bases; unmatched junction bases: 8. CDR3 nucleotide sequence: TGTGCCAGCAGTCGACTAGCGGGGGGTCTAGTACAAGAGACCCAGTACTTC. Amino acids: CASSRLAGGLVQETQYF.

The chain uses TRBV13 and TRBJ1-1; D is unresolved. The V end was cut by 6 bases, the J end by 3 bases, with 17 bases between. This CDR3 spans 15 amino acids. The germline V gene has CDR1 PRHDT and CDR2 FYEKMQ (reference sequence). The CDR3 DNA follows: TGTGCCAGCAGTCCCCCTCTCCTCCCGCACACTGAAGCTTTCTTT. This codes for CASSPPLLPHTEAFF.

The chain is built from TRBV9 and TRBJ2-2; 8 nucleotides agree with TRBD1. V was clipped by 4 bases and J by 5 bases; unmatched bases: 4. This CDR3 region has 14 residues. CDR1 and CDR2 from the germline V gene are SGDLS and YYNGEE. The DNA of the CDR3 is TGTGCCAGCAGCATGACAGGGGTAACCGGGGAGCTGTTTTTT. This translates into CASSMTGVTGELFF.

This chain links TRBV3-1 (or the pseudogene TRBV3-2) with TRBJ1-1, with D perhaps TRBD1 (6 bases). CDR1 and CDR2 from the germline V gene are LGHDT and YNNKEL (reference sequence). The CDR3 consists of 15 residues. The V and J ends lost 1 base and 2 bases respectively, with 11 bases between them. Here the CDR3 reads CASSQAQGINTEAFF. The CDR3 region has the DNA TGTGCCAGCAGCCAAGCACAGGGAATAAACACTGAAGCTTTCTTT.

The sample holds a few counts of this clone. The chain combines TRBV4-3 with TRBJ1-5; D is ambiguous. V was pared by 5 bases and J by 4 bases, with 12 bases between. In germline, CDR1 is LGHNA, CDR2 YSLEER. This CDR3 spans 14 amino acids. The CDR3 nucleotides are TGCGCCAGCAGCGAGACGGTGGGAAATCAGCCCCAGCATTTT. It yields the protein CASSETVGNQPQHF.